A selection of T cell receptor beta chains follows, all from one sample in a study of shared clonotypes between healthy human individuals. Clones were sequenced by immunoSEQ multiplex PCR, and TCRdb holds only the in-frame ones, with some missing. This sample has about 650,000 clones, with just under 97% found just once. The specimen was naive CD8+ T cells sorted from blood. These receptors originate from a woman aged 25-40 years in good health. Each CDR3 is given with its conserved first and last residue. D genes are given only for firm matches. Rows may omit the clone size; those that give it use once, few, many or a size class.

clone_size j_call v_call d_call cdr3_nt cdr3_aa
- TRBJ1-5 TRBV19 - TGTGCCAGTAGTATCTGGGGACTTAATCAGCCCCAGCATTTT CASSIWGLNQPQHF
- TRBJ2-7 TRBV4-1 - TGCGCCAGCAGCCAAGGGGGGGGCCAGGGTGACGAGCAGTACTTC CASSQGGGQGDEQYF
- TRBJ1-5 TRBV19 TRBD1 TGTGCCAGTACACCCGGACAGGGAGGACAGCCCCAGCATTTT CASTPGQGGQPQHF
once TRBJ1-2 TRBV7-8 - TGTGCCAGCAGCAGCTTAAGGCACAGCCCTAACTATGGCTACACCTTC CASSSLRHSPNYGYTF
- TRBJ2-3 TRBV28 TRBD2 TGTGCCAGCAGCTTAGCGGGAGGGGCAGATACGCAGTATTTT CASSLAGGADTQYF
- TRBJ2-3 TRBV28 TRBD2 TGTGCCAGCAGTCTCCAGGGGACTAGCGGGTCGACGGTGGAGGATACGCAGTATTTT CASSLQGTSGSTVEDTQYF
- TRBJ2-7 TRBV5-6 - TGTGCCAGCAGCAGGGACCGCTCCTACGAGCAGTACTTC CASSRDRSYEQYF
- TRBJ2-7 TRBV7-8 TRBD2 TGTGCCAGCAGCTTAACTAGCGGGAGGTACGAGCAGTACTTC CASSLTSGRYEQYF
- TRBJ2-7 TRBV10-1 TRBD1 TGCGCCAGCAGTGATTGGGGACAGGGGATGTACGAGCAGTACTTC CASSDWGQGMYEQYF
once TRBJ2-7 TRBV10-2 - TGCGCCAGCAGTTCTCGACAGCCCTTCATCCGCCCTGAGGGCTCCTACGAGCAGTACTTC CASSSRQPFIRPEGSYEQYF
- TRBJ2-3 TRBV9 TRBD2 TGTGCCAGCAGCCCGGGGACTAGCGGGAGCACAGATACGCAGTATTTT CASSPGTSGSTDTQYF
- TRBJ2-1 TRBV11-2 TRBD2 TGTGCCAGCAGCTTACTAGCGGGAGGGGCCTACAATGAGCAGTTCTTC CASSLLAGGAYNEQFF
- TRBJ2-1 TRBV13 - TGTGCCAGCAGCTTATTATCCCCCAATGAGCAGTTCTTC CASSLLSPNEQFF
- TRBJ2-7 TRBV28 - TGTGCCACCAAGGGGACAAGGAGCTCCTACGAGCAGTACTTC CATKGTRSSYEQYF
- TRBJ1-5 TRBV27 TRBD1 TGTGCCAGCAGTTTAGTCGGGACAGGGCTCAATCAGCCCCAGCATTTT CASSLVGTGLNQPQHF
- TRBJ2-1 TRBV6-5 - TGTGCCAGCAGTACACTAGGGGGATTGGGTGTTGAGCAGTTCTTC CASSTLGGLGVEQFF
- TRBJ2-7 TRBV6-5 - TGTGCCACCTCCACAGGGTCCAACGAGCAGTACTTC CATSTGSNEQYF
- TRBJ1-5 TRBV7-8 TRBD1 TGTGCCAGCAGCCCAATAAGGGACAGTAATCAGCCCCAGCATTTT CASSPIRDSNQPQHF
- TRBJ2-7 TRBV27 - TGTGCCAGCAGTTTCGGCAGAACGACCTACGAGCAGTACTTC CASSFGRTTYEQYF
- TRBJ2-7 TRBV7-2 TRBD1 TGTGCCAGCAGCTTGACAGGGTCGTTCTACGAGCAGTACTTC CASSLTGSFYEQYF
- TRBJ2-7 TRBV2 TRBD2 TGTGCCAGCAGTGAAGTAGCGGGCCTCTACGAGCAGTACTTC CASSEVAGLYEQYF
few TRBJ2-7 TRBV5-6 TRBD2 TGTGCCAGCAGCTCGGGGGGCTACGAGCAGTACTTC CASSSGGYEQYF
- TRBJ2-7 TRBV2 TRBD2 TGTGCCAGCAGTGAGATGTGGACTAGCGGGAACTACGAGCAGTACTTC CASSEMWTSGNYEQYF
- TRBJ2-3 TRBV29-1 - TGCAGCGTTGGGGGCTTGGTTGCTAGCACAGATACGCAGTATTTT CSVGGLVASTDTQYF
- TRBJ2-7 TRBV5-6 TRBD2 TGTGCCAGCAGCTACGGAGCGGGAGGATTCGGTAACGAGCAGTACTTC CASSYGAGGFGNEQYF
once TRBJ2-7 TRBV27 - TGTGCCAGCAGTAGGGTCCAGTTACGGGACGAGCAGTACTTC CASSRVQLRDEQYF
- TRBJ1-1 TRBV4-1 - TGCGCCAGCAGCCACACCAGGGATTCGAACACTGAAGCTTTCTTT CASSHTRDSNTEAFF